A selection of T cell receptor beta chains follows, all from one sample in a study of CD8 T cells in ankylosing spondylitis. In TCRdb, the 5' RACE reads were re-called with MiXCR into one record per CDR3 protein. The sample shows roughly 370,000 distinct CDR3 sequences, approximately 20% of them seen only once. Sequencing input: blood, either unsorted or a sorted T cell fraction (not recorded which). Receptor source: a male donor with ankylosing spondylitis. Each CDR3 is given with its conserved first and last residue. A D gene is named only where the DNA matches it firmly. A clone size is listed for some rows: how often the clone was seen (once, few, many), or a class if it is expanded.

length	D	V	J	size	DNA	CDR3
16	.	TRBV4-2	TRBJ2-2	.	TGTGCCAGCAGCCAACCGCTGGGGAGAGGCACCGGGGAGCTGTTTTTT	CASSQPLGRGTGELFF
17	TRBD2	TRBV10-2	TRBJ2-3	few	TGCGCCAGCAATAAAGAAACTAGCGGGGGGGTTCCAGATACGCAGTATTTT	CASNKETSGGVPDTQYF
13	.	TRBV11-2	TRBJ2-7	few	TGTGCCAGCAGCTTCTCCTACCGCTACGAGCAGTACTTC	CASSFSYRYEQYF
14	.	TRBV7-9	TRBJ2-5	few	TGTGCCAGCAGCTTAACACAACTGAAAGAGACCCAGTACTTC	CASSLTQLKETQYF
13	TRBD1	TRBV5-1	TRBJ2-1	few	TGCGCCAGCAGCTCGGGACAGGGGGGTGAGCAGTTCTTC	CASSSGQGGEQFF
14	.	TRBV15	TRBJ2-5	.	TGTGCCACCAGCAGAGAAACAGGGAGCGAGACCCAGTACTTC	CATSRETGSETQYF
10	.	TRBV29-1	TRBJ1-4	few	TGCAGCGTTGAACTTGGAAAACTGTTTTTT	CSVELGKLFF
12	.	TRBV20-1	TRBJ1-1	.	TGCAGTGCTAACCAGCCCCAGGTTAGAGCTTTCTTT	CSANQPQVRAFF
14	.	TRBV6-1	TRBJ2-7	many	TGTGCCAGCAGTCGCGGGACTTATGGTGACGAGCAGTACTTC	CASSRGTYGDEQYF
12	.	TRBV20-1	TRBJ2-1	.	TGCAGCAAATCCGGACCATACAATGAGCAGTTCTTC	CSKSGPYNEQFF
13	.	TRBV28	TRBJ1-2	.	TGTGCCAGCAGTCACAGCTCCAGCGCAGGCTACACCTTC	CASSHSSSAGYTF
19	TRBD2	TRBV10-3	TRBJ2-1	few	TGTGCCATCAGTAAATCTCCGGGACTAGCGGGTAGCTCCTACAATGAGCAGTTCTTC	CAISKSPGLAGSSYNEQFF
14	TRBD2	TRBV20-1	TRBJ2-7	.	TGCAGTGCTAGCCATAGCGGGAAGTTCCACGAGCAGTACTTC	CSASHSGKFHEQYF
15	.	TRBV2	TRBJ2-2	once	TGTGCCAGCAGTCTTCAACAGGGAGCCACCGGGGAGCTGTTTTTT	CASSLQQGATGELFF
15	TRBD2	TRBV12-3/TRBV12-4	TRBJ2-7	many	TGTGCCAGCAGTCTACTAGCGGGAGACTACTACGAGCAGTACTTC	CASSLLAGDYYEQYF
13	.	TRBV28	TRBJ1-2	.	TGTGCCAGCACTAACCCCATCTTCTATGGCTACACCTTC	CASTNPIFYGYTF
15	.	TRBV28	TRBJ2-3	.	TGTGCCAGCACCCACCCAGGGGCGGCCACAGATACGCAGTATTTT	CASTHPGAATDTQYF
14	.	TRBV18	TRBJ2-3	.	TGTGCCAGCTCACGCGCGAACGAGAAAGATACGCAGTATTTT	CASSRANEKDTQYF
14	.	TRBV6-5	TRBJ2-7	many	TGTGCCAGCAGTTATGCACAGAAGGGCTACGAGCAGTACTTC	CASSYAQKGYEQYF
13	.	TRBV12-3/TRBV12-4	TRBJ1-2	.	TGTGCCAGCAGTCTTCAGGCGAACTATGGCTACACCTTC	CASSLQANYGYTF
17	TRBD2	TRBV6-2/TRBV6-3	TRBJ2-1	.	TGTGCCAGCAGACCGGGGGGACTAGCGGGAGGCTACAATGAGCAGTTCTTC	CASRPGGLAGGYNEQFF
17	.	TRBV11-3	TRBJ2-7	few	TGTGCCAGCAGCTCCCATCTTATCCAGGAACGATCCTACGAGCAGTACTTC	CASSSHLIQERSYEQYF
11	.	TRBV5-6	TRBJ2-1	.	TGTGCCAGCAGCTCCCGGCGTGAGCAGTTCTTC	CASSSRREQFF
16	.	TRBV3-1	TRBJ2-2	.	TGTGCCAGCAGCCGTTCTCCCGGGGCGAACACCGGGGAGCTGTTTTTT	CASSRSPGANTGELFF
15	.	TRBV28	TRBJ2-3	few	TGTGCCAGCAGCCTCCGAGGCGGCTTTACAGATACGCAGTATTTT	CASSLRGGFTDTQYF
13	.	TRBV15	TRBJ2-5	.	TGTGCCACCAGCAGAGATAATGGAGAGACCCAGTACTTC	CATSRDNGETQYF
13	.	TRBV7-8	TRBJ1-2	few	TGTGCCAGCAGCTTAGCTCTTAACTATGGCTACACCTTC	CASSLALNYGYTF
14	TRBD2	TRBV12-3/TRBV12-4	TRBJ2-5	many	TGTGCCAGCAGTTTGGGGAGGGTTCAAGAGACCCAGTACTTC	CASSLGRVQETQYF
16	TRBD2	TRBV4-2	TRBJ2-1	few	TGTGCCAGCAGCCAAGTCTCGGCTAGCGGGAGTGATGAGCAGTTCTTC	CASSQVSASGSDEQFF
15	.	TRBV20-1	TRBJ1-4	.	TGCAGTGCTGGCCTTTTGGGGTCAACTAATGAAAAACTGTTTTTT	CSAGLLGSTNEKLFF
15	TRBD1	TRBV20-1	TRBJ2-5	.	TGCAGTGCAACCTCCGGGACAGGGGGACAAGAGACCCAGTACTTC	CSATSGTGGQETQYF
11	.	TRBV29-1	TRBJ2-3	.	TGCAGCAGAGCCTTTAGGGATCTATCGTATTTT	CSRAFRDLSYF
21	TRBD2	TRBV5-1	TRBJ2-1	many	TGCGCCAGCAGCTTGGACCAATGGACTAGCGGGAGCGGGGTATACAATAATGAGCAGTTCTTC	CASSLDQWTSGSGVYNNEQFF
15	TRBD1	TRBV5-1	TRBJ2-5	few	TGCGCCAGCAGCCTCGAGACAGGGGGTGGCGAGACCCAGTACTTC	CASSLETGGGETQYF
14	.	TRBV12-3/TRBV12-4	TRBJ2-7	few	TGTGCCAGCAGTTCCCCGGGACGAGGCTACGAGCAGTACTTC	CASSSPGRGYEQYF
14	TRBD2	TRBV7-2	TRBJ2-1	few	TGTGCCAGCAGCTTTACTAGCGGCCACAATGAGCAGTTCTTC	CASSFTSGHNEQFF
14	.	TRBV25-1	TRBJ2-2	few	TGTGCCAGCACTGGGGGTTCGAACACCGGGGAGCTGTTTTTT	CASTGGSNTGELFF
15	.	TRBV5-1	TRBJ2-3	.	TGCGCCAGCAGCTTGGGGACAACATACACAGATACGCAGTATTTT	CASSLGTTYTDTQYF
15	.	TRBV28	TRBJ2-1	few	TGTGCCAGCAGTCCCCCTAGAACAGGGCGTTATGAGCAGTTCTTC	CASSPPRTGRYEQFF
15	.	TRBV3-1	TRBJ2-5	.	TGTGCCAGCAGCCCACGGCGAGCCGGGGTAGAGACCCAGTACTTC	CASSPRRAGVETQYF
13	.	TRBV11-2	TRBJ1-1	few	TGTGCCAGCAGCTTAGATCGTTCGGTAGAAGCTTTCTTT	CASSLDRSVEAFF
13	TRBD2	TRBV20-1	TRBJ2-7	.	TGCAATGCACCCTCCGGGGGGGGCTACGAGCAGTACTTC	CNAPSGGGYEQYF
16	TRBD2	TRBV6-5	TRBJ2-2	.	TGTGCCAGCAGTTCGGGACTAGCTGGATGGGTCGGGGAGCTGTTTTTT	CASSSGLAGWVGELFF
14	.	TRBV27	TRBJ2-2	few	TGTGCCAGCAGTTTGCTAGGTGGAACCGGGGAGCTGTTTTTT	CASSLLGGTGELFF
16	TRBD2	TRBV27	TRBJ2-5	.	TGTGCCAGCAAGGAGAGGACTAGCGGGAGCGGCGAGACCCAGTACTTC	CASKERTSGSGETQYF
15	.	TRBV6-2/TRBV6-3	TRBJ1-1	few	TGTGCCAGCAGTTACTCGAGACCCCTTTCTCAGGAAGCTTTCTTT	CASSYSRPLSQEAFF
14	.	TRBV6-2/TRBV6-3	TRBJ2-7	many	TGTGCCAGCAGTCAACTAGGGGATCCCTACGAGCAGTACTTC	CASSQLGDPYEQYF
15	TRBD1	TRBV10-3	TRBJ2-5	few	TGTGCCATCAGGCCCGACAGGGGGAATTTAGAGACCCAGTACTTC	CAIRPDRGNLETQYF
16	TRBD2	TRBV6-1	TRBJ2-7	.	TGTGCCAGCAGTAAGCTTAGCGGGAAGAGCTCCTACGAGCAGTACTTC	CASSKLSGKSSYEQYF
13	.	TRBV27	TRBJ1-4	few	TGTGCCAGCAGGTTCCAGGGGAGGGAAAAACTGTTTTTT	CASRFQGREKLFF
16	.	TRBV7-6	TRBJ2-1	.	TGTGCCAGCAGCTCTGGGGTCACCGGCTCCTACAATGAGCAGTTCTTC	CASSSGVTGSYNEQFF
15	TRBD1	TRBV7-9	TRBJ1-4	.	TGTGCCAGCAGCTTAGATACAGGGGGCTTGGAAAAACTGTTTTTT	CASSLDTGGLEKLFF
11	.	TRBV5-4	TRBJ2-7	.	TGTGCCAGCACCTGGGGCGGCGAGCAGTACTTC	CASTWGGEQYF
14	.	TRBV28	TRBJ2-7	once	TGTGCCAGCAGTTTACCCGGAGAAGCCTACGAGCAGTACTTC	CASSLPGEAYEQYF
12	.	TRBV7-9	TRBJ2-7	few	TGTGCCAGCAGCCCACAGGGTTTCGAGCAGTACTTC	CASSPQGFEQYF
12	.	TRBV12-3/TRBV12-4	TRBJ1-1	few	TGTGCCAGCAGTTTTTGGACCACTGAAGCTTTCTTT	CASSFWTTEAFF